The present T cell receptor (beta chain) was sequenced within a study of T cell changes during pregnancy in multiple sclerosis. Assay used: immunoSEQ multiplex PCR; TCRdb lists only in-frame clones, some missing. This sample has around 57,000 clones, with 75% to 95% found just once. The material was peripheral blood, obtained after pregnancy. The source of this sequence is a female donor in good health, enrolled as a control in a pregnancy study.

DNA of the CDR3: TGTGCCATCAGTGAGTTCCTCCAGGGCGCTGGCTACACCTTC. As protein: CAISEFLQGAGYTF. The chain is built from TRBV10-3 and TRBJ1-2; tentative D call: TRBD1 (5 bases). The CDR3 contains 14 residues. The germline V gene encodes CDR1 ENHRY and CDR2 SYGVKD. The V and J ends lost 1 base and 7 bases respectively, with 13 bases between them.